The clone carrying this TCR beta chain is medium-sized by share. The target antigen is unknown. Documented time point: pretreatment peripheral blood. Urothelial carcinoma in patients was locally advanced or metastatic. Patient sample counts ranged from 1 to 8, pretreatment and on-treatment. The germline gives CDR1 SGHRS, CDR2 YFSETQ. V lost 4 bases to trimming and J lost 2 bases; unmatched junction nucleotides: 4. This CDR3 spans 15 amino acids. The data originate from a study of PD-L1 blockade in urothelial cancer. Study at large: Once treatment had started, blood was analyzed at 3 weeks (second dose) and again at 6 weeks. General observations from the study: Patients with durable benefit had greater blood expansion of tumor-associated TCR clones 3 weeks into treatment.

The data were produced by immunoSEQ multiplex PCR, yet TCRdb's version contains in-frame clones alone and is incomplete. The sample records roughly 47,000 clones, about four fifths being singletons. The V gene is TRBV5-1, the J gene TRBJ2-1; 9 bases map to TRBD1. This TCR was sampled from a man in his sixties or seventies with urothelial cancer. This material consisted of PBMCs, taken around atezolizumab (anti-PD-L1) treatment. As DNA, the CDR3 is TGCGCCAGCAGCCCAGGGACAGGGACCTACAATGAGCAGTTCTTC. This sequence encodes CASSPGTGTYNEQFF.